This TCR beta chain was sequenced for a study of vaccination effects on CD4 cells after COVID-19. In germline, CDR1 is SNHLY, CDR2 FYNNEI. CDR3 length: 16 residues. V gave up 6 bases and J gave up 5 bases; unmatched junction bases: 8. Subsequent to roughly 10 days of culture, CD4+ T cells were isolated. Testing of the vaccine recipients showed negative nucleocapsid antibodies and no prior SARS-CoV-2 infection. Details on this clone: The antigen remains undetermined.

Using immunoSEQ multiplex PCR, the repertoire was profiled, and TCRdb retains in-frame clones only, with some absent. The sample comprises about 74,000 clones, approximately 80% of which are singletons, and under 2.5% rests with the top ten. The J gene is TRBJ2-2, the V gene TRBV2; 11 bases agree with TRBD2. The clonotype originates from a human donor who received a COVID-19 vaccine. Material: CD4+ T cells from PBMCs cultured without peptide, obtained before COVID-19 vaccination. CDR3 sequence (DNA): TGTGCCAGCAGGATTAGCGGGGGGGCGGGAACCGGGGAGCTGTTTTTT. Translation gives CASRISGGAGTGELFF.